This TCR beta chain was profiled in a study of shared clonotypes between healthy human individuals (TCRdb year 2020). About the study as a whole: The cohort comprised a couple of women and three men aged 18 to 49 years. To increase sequencing depth and limit assay-specific biases, different laboratories used diverse techniques to prepare libraries and sequence TCR repertoires. Leukapheresis yielded between about 0.85 and 10 billion PBMCs per donor. The study deeply sequenced blood TCR repertoires of five healthy adults to estimate repertoire size and the extent of clonotype sharing between individuals. Here is what the overall study found, with its caveats: The small number of donors limited the genetic and exposure-history diversity represented. Pairwise subsampling indicated that sequencing depth was expected to affect the degree of clonotype sharing among donors. Sampling was limited to blood, and TCR repertoires in tissue likely differ from TCR repertoires in blood.

CDR1 and CDR2, looked up from the germline V gene, are SGDLS and YYNGEE. Including the terminal cysteine and phenylalanine, the CDR3 comprises 14 residues. Only the CDR3 portion is preserved as DNA: 42 bases, with reading frame beginning at the first base. V loses 1 base, J loses 3 bases, and the germline ends lie 11 bases apart. The donors were healthy, HIV-negative adults who had no recently reported acute infections or vaccinations. Every donor was a Caucasian adult living in Nashville, Tennessee, USA. For unsorted samples, about 90 million PBMCs were counted and genomic DNA was extracted with the QIAamp DNA Blood Mini kit. Blood was collected by leukapheresis, and PBMCs were isolated by Ficoll-Histopaque density gradient centrifugation and then cryopreserved in liquid nitrogen vapor phase. In regard to this clone: This clone's antigen is unknown. No base quality values were provided; no much bigger clone lies one nucleotide off.

TCR CDR3 regions were amplified from genomic DNA by multiplex PCR using the deep immunoSEQ assay. Extracted genomic DNA from each cell subset was distributed evenly across all wells of several immunoSEQ 96-well plates, and each plate was treated as a replicate. Each replicate PCR for unsorted PBMC received approximately 0.3 ug genomic DNA, equal to about 30,000 T cell genomes. Ten immunoSEQ deep assay plates were used to sequence the unsorted PBMC genomic DNA. The purified libraries were quantified using a Qubit 3.0 fluorometer, sized with a Bioanalyzer 2100, and then quantified again using the KAPA Library Quantification kit. Every immunoSEQ 96-well plate was sequenced on a separate single-read 150-cycle Illumina NextSeq 550 flow cell. The original pipeline was this. Because the immunoSEQ output included only junctional sequences and no quality scores, the filtering could not be the same as the filtering used for full-length reads. To assign V/J genes and CDR3, sequences were annotated against IMGT germline references using PyIR, a Python wrapper for IgBLAST v1.9. Reads were removed for weak V/J assignments (E-value above 1e-6), missing CDR3, stop codons, out-of-frame junctions, or ambiguous translated residues. V3J clonotypes were defined as sequences sharing an identical inferred V gene, J gene, and CDR3 amino acid sequence. To compute the percentage overlap between repertoires, the number of shared unique clonotypes was divided by the size of the smaller repertoire. Richness of each repertoire was evaluated using RTK rarefaction, the Chao1 estimator, and Recon v2.1 estimates of unobserved clonotypes. As stored in TCRdb, this immuneACCESS dataset retains in-frame rearrangements with V and J assigned. A fraction of the clones does not appear; measured against another copy, unresolved V genes explain less than half of the discrepancy, and the remainder lacks a known reason. The V and J calls and clone size were taken over from that table, and D and trimming were inferred from the DNA. A total of fewer than 650,000 clones appear in this sample, 60% to 85% of them only once. The ten largest clones add up to roughly 13% of the sample.

The sequence was collected from a woman in her forties in good health. Some clones in this sample may be carry-over from other donors' samples. The sample comprised PBMCs. In this chain, TRBV9 is recombined with TRBJ2-7; the D segment could be TRBD2, given 6 matching bases. The DNA reads TGTGCCAGCAGCGTATCGGGAGTTCACTACGAGCAGTACTTC. Its protein is CASSVSGVHYEQYF.